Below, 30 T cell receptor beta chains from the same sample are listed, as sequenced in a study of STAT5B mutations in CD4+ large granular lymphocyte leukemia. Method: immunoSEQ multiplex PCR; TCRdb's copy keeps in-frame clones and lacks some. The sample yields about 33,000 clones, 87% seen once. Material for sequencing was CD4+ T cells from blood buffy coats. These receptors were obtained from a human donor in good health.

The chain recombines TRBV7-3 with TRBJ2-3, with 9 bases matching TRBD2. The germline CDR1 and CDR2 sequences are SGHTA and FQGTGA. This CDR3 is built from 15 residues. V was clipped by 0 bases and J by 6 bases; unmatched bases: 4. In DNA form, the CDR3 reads TGTGCCAGCAGCTTAACGCGGGAGGGCCGTGATACGCAGTATTTT. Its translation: CASSLTREGRDTQYF.

DNA for the CDR3: TGTGCCAGCAGCCGGACAGGGGGGCGCGAGCAGTACTTC. Its protein is CASSRTGGREQYF. The chain uses TRBV7-2 and TRBJ2-7, with 10 positions matching TRBD1. CDR3 length: 13 residues. Germline loops: CDR1 SGHTA, CDR2 FQGNSA. V dropped 5 bases and J dropped 6; count of bases not matched to a gene: 4.

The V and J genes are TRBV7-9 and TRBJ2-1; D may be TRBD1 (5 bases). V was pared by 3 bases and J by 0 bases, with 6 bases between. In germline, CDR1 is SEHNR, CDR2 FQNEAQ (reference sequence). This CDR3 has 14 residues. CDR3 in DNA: TGTGCCAGCAGCTTGGACACCTCCTACAATGAGCAGTTCTTC. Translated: CASSLDTSYNEQFF.

CDR3 loop: CASSLTGQNLDCTF. CDR3 nucleotides: TGTGCCAGCAGCCTCACGGGACAGAATCTAGACTGCACCTTC. This chain links TRBV7-2 with TRBJ1-2; 7 positions match TRBD1. V lost 5 bases and J lost 13; bases outside the gene matches: 16. CDR1 is SGHTA, CDR2 FQGNSA, per germline. This CDR3 region has 14 residues.

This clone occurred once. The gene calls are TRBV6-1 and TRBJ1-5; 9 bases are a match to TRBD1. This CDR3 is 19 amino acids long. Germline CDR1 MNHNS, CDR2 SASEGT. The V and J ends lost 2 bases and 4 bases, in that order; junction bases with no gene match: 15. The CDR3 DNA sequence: TGTGCCAGCAGTGAATTAGGGGTGGTGGGACAGGGTGAAAATCAGCCCCAGCATTTT. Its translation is CASSELGVVGQGENQPQHF.

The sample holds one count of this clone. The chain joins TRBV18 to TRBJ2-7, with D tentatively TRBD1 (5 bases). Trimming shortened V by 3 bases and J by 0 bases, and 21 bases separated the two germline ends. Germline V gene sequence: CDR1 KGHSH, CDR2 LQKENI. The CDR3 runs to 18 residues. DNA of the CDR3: TGTGCCAGCTCACCCACGGCGGTCAGGGCGACAAGCTCCTACGAGCAGTACTTC. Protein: CASSPTAVRATSSYEQYF. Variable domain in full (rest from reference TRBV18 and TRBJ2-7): NAGVMQNPRHLVRRRGQEARLRCSPMKGHSHVYWYRQLPEEGLKFMVYLQKENIIDESGMPKERFSAEFPKEGPSILRIQQVVRGDSAAYFCASSPTAVRATSSYEQYFGPGTRLTVT.

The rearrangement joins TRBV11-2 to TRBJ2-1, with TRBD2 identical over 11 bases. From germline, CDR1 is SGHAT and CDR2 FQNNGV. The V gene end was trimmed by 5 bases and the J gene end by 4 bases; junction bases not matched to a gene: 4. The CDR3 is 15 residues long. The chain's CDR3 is CASSQTSGSYNEQFF. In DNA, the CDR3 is TGTGCCAGCAGCCAAACTAGCGGGAGTTACAATGAGCAGTTCTTC.

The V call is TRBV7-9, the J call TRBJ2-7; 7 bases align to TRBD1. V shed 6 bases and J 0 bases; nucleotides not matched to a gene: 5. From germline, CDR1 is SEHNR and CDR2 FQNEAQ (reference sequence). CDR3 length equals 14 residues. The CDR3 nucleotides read TGTGCCAGCAGTCCGGGACAGAGCTCCTACGAGCAGTACTTC. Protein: CASSPGQSSYEQYF.

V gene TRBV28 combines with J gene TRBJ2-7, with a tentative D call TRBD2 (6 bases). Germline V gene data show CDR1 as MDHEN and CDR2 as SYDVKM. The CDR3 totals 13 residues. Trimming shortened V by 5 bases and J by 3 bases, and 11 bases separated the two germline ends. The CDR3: CASSPTRNYEQYF. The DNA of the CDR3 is TGTGCCAGCAGTCCGACTAGAAACTACGAGCAGTACTTC.

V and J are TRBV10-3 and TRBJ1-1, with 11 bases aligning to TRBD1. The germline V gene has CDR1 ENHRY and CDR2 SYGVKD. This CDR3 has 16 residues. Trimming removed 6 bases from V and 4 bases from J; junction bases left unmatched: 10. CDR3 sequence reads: CAIRENTGTGGTEAFF. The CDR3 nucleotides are TGTGCCATCAGAGAAAATACCGGGACAGGGGGCACTGAAGCTTTCTTT.

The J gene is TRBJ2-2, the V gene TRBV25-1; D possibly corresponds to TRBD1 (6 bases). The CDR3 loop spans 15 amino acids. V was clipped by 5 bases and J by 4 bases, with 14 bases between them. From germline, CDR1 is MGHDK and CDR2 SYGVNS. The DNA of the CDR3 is TGTGCCAGCAGTTTCCCAGGGGCGGGCACCGGGGAGCTGTTTTTT. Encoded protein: CASSFPGAGTGELFF.

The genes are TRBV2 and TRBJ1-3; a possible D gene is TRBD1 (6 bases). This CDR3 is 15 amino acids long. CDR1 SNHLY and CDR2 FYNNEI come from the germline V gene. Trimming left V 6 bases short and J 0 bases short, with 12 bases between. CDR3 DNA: TGTGCCAGCAGAAGGGACAAACTCTCTGGAAACACCATATATTTT. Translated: CASRRDKLSGNTIYF.

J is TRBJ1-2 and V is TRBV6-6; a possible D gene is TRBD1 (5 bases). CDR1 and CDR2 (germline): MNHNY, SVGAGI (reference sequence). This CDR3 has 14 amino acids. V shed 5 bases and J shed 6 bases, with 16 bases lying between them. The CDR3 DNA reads TGTGCCAGCAGTCCCACAGAGGGGTTAAATGGCTACACCTTC. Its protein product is CASSPTEGLNGYTF.

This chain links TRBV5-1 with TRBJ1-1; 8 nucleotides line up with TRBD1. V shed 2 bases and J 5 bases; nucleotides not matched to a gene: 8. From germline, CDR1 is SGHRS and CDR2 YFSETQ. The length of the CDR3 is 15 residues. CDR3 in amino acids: CASSFNGDRKTEAFF. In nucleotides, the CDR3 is TGCGCCAGCAGCTTCAATGGGGACAGGAAGACTGAAGCTTTCTTT.

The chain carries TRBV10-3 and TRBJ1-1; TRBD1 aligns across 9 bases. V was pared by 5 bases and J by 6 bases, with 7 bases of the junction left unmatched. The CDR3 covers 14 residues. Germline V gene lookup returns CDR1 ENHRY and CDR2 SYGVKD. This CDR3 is CAISTGQGKAEAFF. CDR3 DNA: TGTGCCATCAGTACGGGACAGGGAAAGGCTGAAGCTTTCTTT.

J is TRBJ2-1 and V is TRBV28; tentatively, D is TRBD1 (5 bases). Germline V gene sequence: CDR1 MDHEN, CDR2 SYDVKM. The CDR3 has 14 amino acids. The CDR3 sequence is CGASGPRSYNEQFF. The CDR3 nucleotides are TGTGGTGCCTCAGGGCCGCGGTCCTACAATGAGCAGTTCTTC.

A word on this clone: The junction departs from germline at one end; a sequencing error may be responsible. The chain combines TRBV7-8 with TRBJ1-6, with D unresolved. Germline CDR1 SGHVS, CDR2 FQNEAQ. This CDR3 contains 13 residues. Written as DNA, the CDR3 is TGTGCCAGCAGCTTAGCTGTTAATCCACCCCTCCACTTT. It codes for CASSLAVNPPLHF.

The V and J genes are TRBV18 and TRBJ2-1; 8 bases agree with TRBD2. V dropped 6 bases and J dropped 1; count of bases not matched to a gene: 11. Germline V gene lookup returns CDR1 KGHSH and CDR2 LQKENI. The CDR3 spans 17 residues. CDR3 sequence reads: CASSLLGSGTSYNEQFF. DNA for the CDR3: TGTGCCAGCTCCCTCCTGGGTAGCGGGACATCCTACAATGAGCAGTTCTTC.

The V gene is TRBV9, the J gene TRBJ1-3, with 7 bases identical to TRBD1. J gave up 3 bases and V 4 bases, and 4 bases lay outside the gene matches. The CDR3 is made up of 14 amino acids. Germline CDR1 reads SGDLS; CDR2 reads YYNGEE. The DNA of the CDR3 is TGTGCCAGCAGCCCTAACAGGGGTGGAAACACCATATATTTT. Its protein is CASSPNRGGNTIYF.

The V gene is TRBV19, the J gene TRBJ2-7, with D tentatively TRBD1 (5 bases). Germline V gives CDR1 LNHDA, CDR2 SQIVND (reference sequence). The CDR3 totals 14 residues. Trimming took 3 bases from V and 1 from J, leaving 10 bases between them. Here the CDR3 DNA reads TGTGCCAGTAGTATTGACAGTTGGTCCTACGAGCAGTACTTC. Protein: CASSIDSWSYEQYF.

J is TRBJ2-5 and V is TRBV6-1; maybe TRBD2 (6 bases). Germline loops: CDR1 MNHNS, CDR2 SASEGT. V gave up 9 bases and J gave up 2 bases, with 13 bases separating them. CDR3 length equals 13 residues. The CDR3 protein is CASRRGIQETQYF. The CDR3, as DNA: TGTGCCAGTCGACGGGGGATACAAGAGACCCAGTACTTC.

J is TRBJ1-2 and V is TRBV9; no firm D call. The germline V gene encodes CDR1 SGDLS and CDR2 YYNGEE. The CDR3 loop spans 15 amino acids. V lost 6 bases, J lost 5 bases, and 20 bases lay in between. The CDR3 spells CASTPSGVNLYGYTF. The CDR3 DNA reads TGTGCCAGCACCCCCTCCGGGGTAAATTTGTATGGCTACACCTTC.

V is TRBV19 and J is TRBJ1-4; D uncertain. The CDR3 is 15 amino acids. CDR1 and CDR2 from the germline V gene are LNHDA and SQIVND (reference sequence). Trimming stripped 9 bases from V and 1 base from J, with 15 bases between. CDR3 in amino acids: CASRTSGRTNEKLFF. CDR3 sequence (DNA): TGTGCCAGCAGGACGAGCGGCAGAACTAATGAAAAACTGTTTTTT.

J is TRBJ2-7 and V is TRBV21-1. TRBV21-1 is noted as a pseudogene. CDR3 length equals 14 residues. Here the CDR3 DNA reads TGTGCCAGCAGCAAGAGTAGGAACTCCTACGAGCAGTACTTC. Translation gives CASSKSRNSYEQYF.

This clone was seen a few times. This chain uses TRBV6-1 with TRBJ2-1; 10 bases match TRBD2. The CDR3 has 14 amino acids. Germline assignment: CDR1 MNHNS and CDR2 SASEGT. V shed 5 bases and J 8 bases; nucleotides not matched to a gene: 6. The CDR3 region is CASSLAGVVDEQFF. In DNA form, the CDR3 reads TGTGCCAGCAGTCTAGCGGGAGTTGTAGATGAGCAGTTCTTC.

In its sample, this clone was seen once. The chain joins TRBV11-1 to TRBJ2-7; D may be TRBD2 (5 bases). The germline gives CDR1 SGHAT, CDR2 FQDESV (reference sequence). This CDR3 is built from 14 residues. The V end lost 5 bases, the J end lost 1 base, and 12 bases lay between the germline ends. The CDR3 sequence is CASSEQAVSYEQYF. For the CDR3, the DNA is TGTGCCAGCAGCGAGCAAGCGGTTTCCTACGAGCAGTACTTC.

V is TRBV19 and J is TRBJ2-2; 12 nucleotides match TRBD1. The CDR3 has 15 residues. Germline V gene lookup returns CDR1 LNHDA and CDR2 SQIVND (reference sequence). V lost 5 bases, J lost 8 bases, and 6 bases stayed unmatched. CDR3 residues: CASSPGQGAAGELFF. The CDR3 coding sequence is TGTGCCAGTAGTCCGGGACAGGGGGCTGCGGGGGAGCTGTTTTTT.

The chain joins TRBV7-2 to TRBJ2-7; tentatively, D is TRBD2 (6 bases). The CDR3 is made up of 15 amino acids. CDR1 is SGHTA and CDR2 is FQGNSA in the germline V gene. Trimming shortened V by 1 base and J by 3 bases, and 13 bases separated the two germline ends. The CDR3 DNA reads TGTGCCAGCAGCTTAGGCCGGGACTCCTACTACGAGCAGTACTTC. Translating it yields CASSLGRDSYYEQYF.

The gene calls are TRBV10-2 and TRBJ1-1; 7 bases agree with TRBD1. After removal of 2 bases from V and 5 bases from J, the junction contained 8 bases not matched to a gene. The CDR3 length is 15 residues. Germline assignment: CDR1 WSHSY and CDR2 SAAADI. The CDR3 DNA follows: TGCGCCAGCAGTGAGCCCAGGGGGTGGATAACTGAAGCTTTCTTT. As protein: CASSEPRGWITEAFF.

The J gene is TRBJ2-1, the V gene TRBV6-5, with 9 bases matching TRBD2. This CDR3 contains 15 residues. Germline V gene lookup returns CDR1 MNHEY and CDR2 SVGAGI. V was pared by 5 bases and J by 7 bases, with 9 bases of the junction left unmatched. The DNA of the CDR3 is TGTGCCAGCAGTCCCGTAGCGGGAGTTAAGAATGAGCAGTTCTTC. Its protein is CASSPVAGVKNEQFF.